This T cell receptor beta chain was sequenced for a study of OX40 agonist ivuxolimab in advanced cancers. At the level of the study: Dose-escalation subjects each had hepatocellular carcinoma, melanoma, renal cell or head and neck cancer.

Generated by immunoSEQ multiplex PCR, the TCRdb table keeps only in-frame clones and is missing some. The table has some 10,000 clones, 84% seen once. In its sample, this clone ranks as medium-sized. As yet, its antigen is unknown. Autoimmune disease history or systemic immunosuppression excluded patients. On cycle 4 day 1 and cycle 7 day 1, as well as at baseline, blood was sampled. Study-wide results and limits: Averaged across samples, CD8+ T cells carried more expanded clones than CD4+ did.

The specimen was CD4+ or CD8+ T cells sorted from blood, collected in a trial of the OX40 agonist ivuxolimab. The sequence came from an adult with an advanced solid tumor such as melanoma, head and neck, liver or kidney cancer.

The CDR3 sequence: CASSPGQGRYEQYF. The CDR3 nucleotides are TGTGCCAGCAGTCCCGGACAGGGTCGGTACGAGCAGTACTTC. The V call is TRBV6-5, the J call TRBJ2-7, with 8 bases aligning to TRBD1. This CDR3 comprises 14 residues. V lost 5 bases to trimming and J lost 4 bases; unmatched junction nucleotides: 7. Germline V CDR1 and CDR2: MNHEY, SVGAGI.